One and the same sample provided the 20 T cell receptor beta chains below, sequenced in a study of shared clonotypes between healthy human individuals. Clones were sequenced by immunoSEQ multiplex PCR, and TCRdb holds only the in-frame ones, with some missing. The table lists fewer than 700,000 clones, around three quarters of them singletons, with around 12% in the top ten. Sequencing used PBMCs. The receptors were sampled from a woman in her thirties or forties in good health. Some clones in this sample may be carry-over from other donors' samples.

This clone was detected only a few times. The rearrangement uses TRBV7-3 and TRBJ1-1; perhaps TRBD1 as D (5 bases). CDR3 length: 13 residues. Looked up from germline, CDR1 is SGHTA and CDR2 is FQGTGA. Trimming stripped 2 bases from V and 5 bases from J, with 9 bases between. The CDR3 bases are TGTGCCAGCAGCTTAGAGGGGAGGACTGAAGCTTTCTTT. This sequence encodes CASSLEGRTEAFF.

This chain links TRBV7-8 with TRBJ2-1; TRBD1 matches at 8 bases. Losses at the gene ends were 5 bases for V and 8 bases for J; bases not matched to a gene: 11. Germline-derived CDR1 and CDR2 are SGHVS and FQNEAQ. The length of the CDR3 is 15 residues. As DNA, the CDR3 is TGTGCCAGCAGCCCTACGGGGACAGGTCCGGATGAGCAGTTCTTC. This sequence encodes CASSPTGTGPDEQFF.

The chain employs TRBV5-1 and TRBJ1-1; D is uncertain. The CDR3 is 12 amino acids. Germline V lookup: CDR1 SGHRS, CDR2 YFSETQ. Trimming took 4 bases from V and 2 from J, leaving 6 bases between them. CDR3 bases: TGCGCCAGCAGCGAGGGAAACACTGAAGCTTTCTTT. This codes for CASSEGNTEAFF.

CDR3 nucleotide sequence: TGTGCCAGCAGTGAATTGGTAGCGGGGCTCTATGAGCAGTTCTTC. This sequence encodes CASSELVAGLYEQFF. The genes are TRBV2 and TRBJ2-1, with 8 bases that match TRBD2. V trimming: 2 bases; J trimming: 8 bases; junction bases outside the gene matches: 8. Per the germline V gene, CDR1 is SNHLY and CDR2 is FYNNEI. The CDR3 is made up of 15 amino acids. The full variable domain, rest sourced from reference TRBV2 and TRBJ2-1, is EPEVTQTPSHQVTQMGQEVILRCVPISNHLYFYWYRQILGQKVEFLVSFYNNEISEKSEIFDDQFSVERPDGSNFTLKIRSTKLEDSAMYFCASSELVAGLYEQFFGPGTRLTVL.

The chain uses TRBV5-1 and TRBJ2-1, with 7 positions matching TRBD2. V lost 4 bases, J lost 3 bases, and 10 bases stayed unmatched. CDR1 and CDR2 (germline): SGHRS, YFSETQ. The length of the CDR3 is 16 residues. The CDR3 spells CASSPGRGVGYNEQFF. In DNA form, the CDR3 reads TGCGCCAGCAGCCCGGGTCGGGGGGTTGGCTACAATGAGCAGTTCTTC.

DNA of the CDR3: TGTGCCAGCAGTGGGACTAGCGGGAGATCGACCCAGTACTTC. It specifies CASSGTSGRSTQYF. The chain carries TRBV27 and TRBJ2-5; 14 bases align to TRBD2. The V gene end was trimmed by 5 bases and the J gene end by 7 bases; junction bases not matched to a gene: 3. Germline V CDR1 and CDR2: MNHEY, SMNVEV (reference sequence). The CDR3 loop spans 14 amino acids.

This chain uses TRBV30 with TRBJ2-7; D may be TRBD2 (7 bases). The germline V gene encodes CDR1 GTSNPN and CDR2 SVGIG (reference sequence). The ends were cut back, 1 base at V and 3 bases at J, with 19 bases in the middle. The length of the CDR3 is 16 residues. The CDR3 region has the DNA TGTGCCTGGAGTGGGGGGGGGCGCCCGATCCTCTACGAGCAGTACTTC. Amino acid sequence: CAWSGGGRPILYEQYF. Drawing the rest from reference TRBV30 and TRBJ2-7, the complete variable domain is SQTIHQWPATLVQPVGSPLSLECTVEGTSNPNLYWYRQAAGRGLQLLFYSVGIGQISSEVPQNLSASRPQDRQFILSSKKLLLSDSGFYLCAWSGGGRPILYEQYFGPGTRLTVT.

This rearrangement joins TRBV2 to TRBJ2-3, with TRBD1 as a possible D gene (6 bases). This CDR3 comprises 14 residues. Germline values: CDR1 SNHLY, CDR2 FYNNEI. V lost 7 bases to trimming and J lost 4 bases, with 15 bases between them. Here the CDR3 reads CASTRQASADTQYF. CDR3 coding DNA: TGTGCCAGCACCCGACAGGCCTCCGCAGATACGCAGTATTTT. Supplemented by reference TRBV2 and TRBJ2-3, the full variable domain reads EPEVTQTPSHQVTQMGQEVILRCVPISNHLYFYWYRQILGQKVEFLVSFYNNEISEKSEIFDDQFSVERPDGSNFTLKIRSTKLEDSAMYFCASTRQASADTQYFGPGTRLTVL.

The chain couples TRBV10-3 to TRBJ1-1, with a weak D call TRBD1 (5 bases). Germline assignment: CDR1 ENHRY and CDR2 SYGVKD. Trimming stripped 4 bases from V and 6 bases from J, with 15 bases between. The CDR3 consists of 14 residues. The CDR3 reads CAISGGQGEAEAFF. The DNA for the CDR3 is TGTGCCATCAGTGGTGGACAAGGGGAGGCTGAAGCTTTCTTT.

The V and J genes are TRBV7-4 and TRBJ1-2; 8 bases are shared with TRBD1. Germline V gene sequence: CDR1 SGHVT, CDR2 SQSDAQ. CDR3 length: 19 amino acids. The junction had 17 bases not matched to a gene; V was cut back by 1 base and J by 4 bases. The CDR3 DNA reads as TGTGCCAGCAGCTTAGGGTGTGGGTCGGGCAGGGGGCGCGGCTATGGCTACACCTTC. Amino acid sequence: CASSLGCGSGRGRGYGYTF.

The chain has TRBV7-9 and TRBJ2-3; the match to TRBD2 covers 13 bases. There are 17 residues in the CDR3. V dropped 1 base and J dropped 2; count of bases not matched to a gene: 3. Germline-derived CDR1 and CDR2 are SEHNR and FQNEAQ (reference sequence). The CDR3 spells CASSLGTSGSYTDTQYF. The CDR3 region has the DNA TGTGCCAGCAGCTTAGGGACTAGCGGGAGTTACACAGATACGCAGTATTTT.

V gene TRBV11-2 combines with J gene TRBJ2-1; 8 bases map to TRBD2. The CDR3 has 13 residues. The J segment lost 9 bases and the V segment lost 2 bases, leaving 3 bases of the junction unmatched. The germline V gene encodes CDR1 SGHAT and CDR2 FQNNGV. The CDR3 DNA reads as TGTGCCAGCAGCTTACAGCGGGAGACTGAGCAGTTCTTC. It encodes CASSLQRETEQFF.

The rearrangement links TRBV5-6 to TRBJ2-3; D ambiguous. The CDR3 covers 13 residues. Germline V gene lookup returns CDR1 SGHDT and CDR2 YYEEEE. Deletions cut 6 bases from V and 0 bases from J, with 8 bases between. Written as DNA, the CDR3 is TGTGCCAGCACACTTACCAGCACAGATACGCAGTATTTT. Protein: CASTLTSTDTQYF.

This clone was found once. The chain recombines TRBV6-1 with TRBJ2-1; D perhaps matches TRBD2 (5 bases). Trimming left V 4 bases short and J 5 bases short, with 9 bases between. CDR1 and CDR2 (germline): MNHNS, SASEGT. The length of the CDR3 is 13 residues. CDR3 sequence: CASSGTSHNEQFF. CDR3 coding DNA: TGTGCCAGCAGTGGTACTAGTCACAATGAGCAGTTCTTC.

The chain has TRBV5-4 and TRBJ2-3; D unclear. The germline CDR1 and CDR2 sequences are SGHNT and YYREEE (reference sequence). V was clipped by 0 bases and J by 0 bases, with 11 bases between them. The CDR3 has 16 amino acids. The CDR3 region is CASSLVLQPSTDTQYF. Written as DNA, the CDR3 is TGTGCCAGCAGCTTGGTGCTGCAACCTAGCACAGATACGCAGTATTTT.

The chain is built from TRBV6-6 and TRBJ2-3; D is perhaps TRBD1 (6 bases). The germline V gene encodes CDR1 MNHNY and CDR2 SVGAGI (reference sequence). Trimming shortened V by 2 bases and J by 4 bases, and 16 bases separated the two germline ends. The CDR3 totals 16 residues. The CDR3 is CASSYPRGASADTQYF. In nucleotides, the CDR3 is TGTGCCAGCAGTTACCCCAGGGGTGCTTCGGCAGATACGCAGTATTTT.

The gene calls are TRBV19 and TRBJ1-5; 7 positions match TRBD1. Germline assignment: CDR1 LNHDA and CDR2 SQIVND (reference sequence). This CDR3 spans 14 amino acids. Trimming cost V 3 bases and J 6 bases; bases outside gene matches: 5. CDR3: CASSIGQVIQPQHF. The CDR3, as DNA: TGTGCCAGTAGTATCGGACAGGTAATTCAGCCCCAGCATTTT.

The chain links TRBV7-3 to TRBJ2-2; 9 nucleotides agree with TRBD1. Losses at the gene ends were 2 bases for V and 4 bases for J; bases not matched to a gene: 5. The CDR3 is 16 amino acids. Germline V CDR1 and CDR2: SGHTA, FQGTGA. CDR3 nucleotide sequence: TGTGCCAGCAGCTTATTCGGGACAGGGTTCACCGGGGAGCTGTTTTTT. As protein: CASSLFGTGFTGELFF.

The gene calls are TRBV6-1 and TRBJ2-7; tentative D call: TRBD1 (5 bases). The V end was cut by 0 bases, the J end by 5 bases, with 11 bases between. This CDR3 has 14 residues. Germline CDR1 and CDR2: MNHNS and SASEGT. CDR3 nucleotide sequence: TGTGCCAGCAGTGAAGCAGGAGCAGGGCACGAGCAGTACTTC. Translation: CASSEAGAGHEQYF.

The chain employs TRBV2 and TRBJ2-7; 7 nucleotides agree with TRBD2. V trimming: 3 bases; J trimming: 7 bases; junction bases outside the gene matches: 6. From germline, CDR1 is SNHLY and CDR2 FYNNEI. The CDR3 runs 13 residues. The CDR3 reads CASSEIGRGEQYF. For the CDR3, the DNA is TGTGCCAGCAGTGAGATAGGGAGGGGAGAGCAGTACTTC.